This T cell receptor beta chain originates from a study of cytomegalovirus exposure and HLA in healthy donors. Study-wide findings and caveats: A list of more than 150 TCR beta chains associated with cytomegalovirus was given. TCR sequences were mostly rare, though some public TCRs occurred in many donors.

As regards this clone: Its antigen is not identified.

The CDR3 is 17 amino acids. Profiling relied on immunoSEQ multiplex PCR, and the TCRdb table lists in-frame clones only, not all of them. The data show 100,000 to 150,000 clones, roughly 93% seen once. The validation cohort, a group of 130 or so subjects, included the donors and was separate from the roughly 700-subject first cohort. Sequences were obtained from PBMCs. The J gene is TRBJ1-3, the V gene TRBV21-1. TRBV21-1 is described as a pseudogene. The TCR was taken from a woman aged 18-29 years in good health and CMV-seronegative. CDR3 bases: TGTGCCAGCAGCAACGGGGGGGGTGGTGGTTCTGGAAACACCATATATTTT. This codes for CASSNGGGGGSGNTIYF.